This TCR beta chain was identified during a study of T cell changes during pregnancy in multiple sclerosis. The table came from immunoSEQ multiplex PCR; TCRdb's copy has only in-frame clones and leaves some out. The sample consists of 44,000 or so clones, more than 75% of them appearing once. The germline V and J ends were trimmed by 3 bases and 0 bases, with 9 bases remaining between them. The germline V gene encodes CDR1 LGHNA and CDR2 YSLEER. CDR3 size: 14 residues. Sequenced here: CD8+ T cells from peripheral blood mononuclear cells, sampled after pregnancy. The chain combines TRBV4-3 with TRBJ2-7, with D maybe TRBD1 (6 bases). The receptor was derived from a female donor in good health, enrolled as a control in a pregnancy study. The CDR3 nucleotides are TGCGCCAGCAGCCAGGAACAGGGCTCCTACGAGCAGTACTTC. This sequence encodes CASSQEQGSYEQYF.